This T cell receptor (beta chain) stems from a study of human T cells and chemical hapten exposure (dated by TCRdb to the early 2020s). With respect to the entire study: For sensitization, 2% DPC in acetone was applied to a roughly 2 cm by roughly 2 cm area of upper inner arm skin. Patient blood was sampled pre-sensitization (week 0) and at 2, 6 and about 24 weeks after DPC sensitization. Patch testing was done on the upper back using Finn chambers containing 0.01% DPC, and results were scored after 6 days according to International Contact Dermatitis Research Group standards. The libraries were sequenced as a pool, and the TCR yield per sample differed mostly because of small variations in library volumes within the pool. Weekly therapeutic DPC doses were additionally applied to the scalp of patients throughout the roughly 25-week study period. The mostly female patient cohort included alopecia areata with under or over 50% scalp involvement, alopecia totalis and alopecia universalis. In alopecia patients, the study followed how the peripheral blood TCR repertoire changed in vivo over primary and secondary sensitization to diphenylcyclopropenone (DPC), a hapten. For TCR sequencing, blood came from 25 to 35 alopecia patients at anywhere from one to four time points (pre-sensitization, 2, 6 and 24 weeks).

Library construction relied on RACE. Sequencing instrument: NextSeq 500. During library preparation, unique molecular identifiers were attached to individual cDNA molecules so that TCRs could be counted in a quantitative, reproducible way. For every blood RNA sample, sequencing covered both the TCR alpha and TCR beta chains. In the source study's methods: The median number of TCRs per sample was 95,638, ranging from about 23,224 to 700,000. The Decombinator software suite was used to annotate the V, J and CDR3 of the TCR reads. For the PS versus PT1 abundance plots, all samples were subsampled to the same number of TCRs (28,000). Expanded TCRs were defined as absent before sensitization and observed at least eight times at the 2-week time point. Starting from the raw public reads, TCRdb applied fastp trimming at Q25, assembled clones with MiXCR and retained in-frame beta chains. Rows with one shared CDR3 protein collapse into an entry with the most common genes and DNA. The V and J calls come from TCRdb's annotation, not from the publication. This sample gives 250,000 or so distinct CDR3 sequences in total; over 7.5% of them show up just once. The ten largest account for 1.2% of the sample.

CDR1 and CDR2 were assigned from the germline V gene as SQVTM and ANQGSEA. V loses 4 bases of germline sequence and J loses 0 bases, and the interval between the two ends is 6 bases. Including cysteine and phenylalanine, the CDR3 has 13 amino acids. Of the read, only the CDR3 DNA is kept; its 39 bases are in frame from base 1. Only a few counts were recorded for this clonotype. This receptor's antigen is unknown. Qualities for individual bases were not recorded, and no much larger clone is one base off. Broad study findings and their caveats: Alopecia, a presumed autoimmune disease, was present in all patients, so the immune response of the patients might differ from that of healthy individuals. After repeated subsampling, changes were observed in the strength of the expansion versus patch-test correlation and in the threshold at which the correlation became significant. Expanded TCRs formed significantly more large CDR3 similarity clusters than pre-sensitization or healthy control sets, consistent with antigen-driven responses. The number of TCRs above 1 in 1000 frequency did not change with DPC sensitization; there was no evidence of global repertoire structure alterations. The number of PT1 expanded TCRs positively correlated with patch test score, significant at thresholds 8, 16 and 32 but not 4.

This specimen's time point label, interpreted: pre-sensitization, week 0. This specimen's treatment or condition label, per the study, means: therapeutic diphenylcyclopropenone sensitization with weekly scalp DPC. At every patch-test visit, the blood draw took place before the patch test was put on. Patients were eligible if aged 18 to 70, diagnosed with alopecia and judged suitable for DPC therapy, and pregnant patients were excluded. Total RNA was extracted from unfractionated whole blood collected in Tempus Blood RNA tubes. Recombination linked TRBV29-1 to TRBJ2-2; the D gene is not confidently resolved. The clonotype originates from a man aged 18 to 29 with alopecia areata. Some clones in this sample may be carry-over from other donors' samples. Here the sequenced sample was whole blood, taken in connection with sensitization to the hapten diphenylcyclopropenone (DPC). Read as DNA, the sequence is TGCAGCGTTGGGGCAGCGAACACCGGGGAGCTGTTTTTT. Its product reads: CSVGAANTGELFF.